The clone carrying this T cell receptor beta chain was detected once. The sample is drawn from a study of blood T cell repertoires in COVID-19. Profiling relied on immunoSEQ multiplex PCR, and the TCRdb table lists in-frame clones only, not all of them. The sample has some 230,000 clones; 80% to 90% are singletons. The germline V gene has CDR1 SGHTA and CDR2 FQGNSA. The CDR3 has 15 residues. The V end lost 3 bases, the J end lost 1 base, and 11 bases lay between the germline ends. The TCR originated in a man between 25 and 39 years old who had recovered from COVID-19. Sequenced sample: peripheral blood. The chain uses TRBV7-2 and TRBJ2-3, with D uncertain. In nucleotides, the CDR3 is TGTGCCAGCAGCTTTACCCTGACTGGCACAGATACGCAGTATTTT. This sequence encodes CASSFTLTGTDTQYF.